In terms of frequency, the clone carrying this T cell receptor (beta chain) is medium-sized. Its antigen is not known. The sample is drawn from a study of human CD8 memory T cell subsets. Germline CDR1 and CDR2: SGHAT and FQNNGV. CDR3 size: 15 residues. Study-level points and caveats: By Chao1 estimates, precursor exhausted T cells appeared less diverse than stem-like memory T cells. The study found similarly high diversity in stem-like memory and precursor exhausted T cells, unlike effector memory cells.

PBMC in the sample derive from buffy coats of healthy donors. UMI-labeled 5' RACE generated the TCR beta libraries. In the original processing: Each library (TCR beta) contained from approximately 2,700 up to roughly 18,000 functional CDR3 beta clonotypes. From the 5' RACE reads, TCRdb lists one entry per CDR3 protein and no DNA. It is TCRdb's table, rather than the study itself, that gives the V and J calls and clone size. The sample has about 10,000 distinct CDR3 sequences, and its top ten clones hold about 22%. The chain is built from TRBV11-2 and TRBJ2-5; without DNA, the TCRdb call of TRBD1 cannot be checked. This clonotype originated in a human donor in good health. Sequences were obtained from CD8+ T cells from PBMCs. This CDR3 is CASSLDLSGAETQYF.